This note documents a single T cell receptor (beta chain) sequence. This record belongs to a study of blood T cell repertoires in COVID-19. TCRdb's table, derived via immunoSEQ multiplex PCR, lists solely in-frame clones and lacks some. The table lists over 50,000 clones, about 87% of them singletons. The ends lost 5 bases at V and 6 bases at J; junction bases unmatched: 9. Germline values: CDR1 SGHVS, CDR2 FQNEAQ. The CDR3 length is 14 residues. The sequenced sample was peripheral blood. This TCR was recovered from a man between 60 and 75 years old with acute or convalescent COVID-19. The chain links TRBV7-8 to TRBJ1-2; 7 positions match TRBD1. The CDR3 nucleotides read TGTGCCAGCAGCCCAACAGGGGCGGCGGATGGCTACACCTTC. Its protein is CASSPTGAADGYTF.